Given below is one T cell receptor (beta chain) in context. CDR1 and CDR2 (germline): MNHEY, SMNVEV (reference sequence). The ends were cut back, 3 bases at V and 5 bases at J, with 11 bases in the middle. There are 14 residues in the CDR3. Sequenced by immunoSEQ multiplex PCR; TCRdb stores in-frame clones only, minus some. The table shows approximately 88,000 clones, with roughly 94% occurring only once. These data belong to a study of T cell changes during pregnancy in multiple sclerosis. Sequenced material: peripheral blood, taken in the third trimester of pregnancy. This sequence originates from a female donor with multiple sclerosis, enrolled in a pregnancy study. J is TRBJ2-1 and V is TRBV27, with D possibly matching TRBD2 (5 bases). The CDR3 nucleotides are TGTGCCAGCAGTTTGGAGCTAGCTCACAATGAGCAGTTCTTC. Translation gives CASSLELAHNEQFF.